Listed below are T cell receptor beta chains from one sample, sequenced in a study of CD4+ T cells in melanoma. The data were produced by immunoSEQ multiplex PCR, yet TCRdb's version contains in-frame clones alone and is incomplete. Of over 130,000 clones detected, 92% appear once; the ten largest clones hold 1.5% to 1.9%. These receptors all stem from a human donor with melanoma. Both conserved end residues are trimmed from each CDR3.

V gene: TRBV2; J gene: TRBJ2-7; CDR3 protein: ASKGDHYEQY
V gene: TRBV18; J gene: TRBJ1-6; CDR3 protein: ASRSLGLFRNNSPLH
V gene: TRBV5-1; J gene: TRBJ2-5; CDR3 protein: ASSQQETQY
V gene: TRBV11-2; J gene: TRBJ2-4; CDR3 protein: ASSFRTAKNIQY
V gene: TRBV7-9; J gene: TRBJ2-7; CDR3 protein: ASRGSGTGVEQY
V gene: TRBV27; J gene: TRBJ1-5; CDR3 protein: ASRDGGNQPQH
V gene: TRBV4-1; J gene: TRBJ2-2; CDR3 protein: ASSRSGTGTGELF
V gene: TRBV7-8; J gene: TRBJ1-1; CDR3 protein: ASSVVAVMNTEAF
V gene: TRBV2; J gene: TRBJ2-3; CDR3 protein: ASSETGFTQY
V gene: TRBV5-1; J gene: TRBJ1-2; CDR3 protein: ASSLEPEDGYT
V gene: TRBV29-1; J gene: TRBJ1-6; CDR3 protein: SVGGLGSPLH
V gene: TRBV30; J gene: TRBJ2-4; CDR3 protein: ALQNSSKNIQY
V gene: TRBV9; J gene: TRBJ2-3; CDR3 protein: ASSADAGVTDTQY
V gene: TRBV18; J gene: TRBJ1-2; CDR3 protein: ASSNPRHGYT
V gene: TRBV9; J gene: TRBJ2-1; CDR3 protein: ASSVVGLAGVDEQF
V gene: TRBV5-1; J gene: TRBJ2-2; CDR3 protein: ATGTANTGELF
V gene: TRBV18; J gene: TRBJ2-5; CDR3 protein: ASSPGLGQETQY
V gene: TRBV19; J gene: TRBJ2-2; CDR3 protein: ASSRTGANTGELF
V gene: TRBV11-2; J gene: TRBJ2-5; CDR3 protein: ASSENAGGGAQY
V gene: TRBV6-1; J gene: TRBJ1-2; CDR3 protein: ASSEFGSYGYT
V gene: TRBV18; J gene: TRBJ2-1; CDR3 protein: ASSPRTRYNEQF
V gene: TRBV29-1; J gene: TRBJ1-4; CDR3 protein: SVRRGAEKLF
V gene: TRBV7-9; J gene: TRBJ1-6; CDR3 protein: ASSGGSYNSPLH
V gene: TRBV18; J gene: TRBJ2-3; CDR3 protein: ASSRLAGGLDTQY
V gene: TRBV6-5; J gene: TRBJ1-4; CDR3 protein: ASSWGQTNEKLF
V gene: TRBV30; J gene: TRBJ2-3; CDR3 protein: AGNRGSTDTQY
V gene: TRBV10-2; J gene: TRBJ2-7; CDR3 protein: ASTSQGASSYEQY
V gene: TRBV6-4; J gene: TRBJ1-5; CDR3 protein: ASKLQGSNQPQH
V gene: TRBV12-5; J gene: TRBJ1-6; CDR3 protein: ASGLVSEGGSYNSPLH
V gene: TRBV11-2; J gene: TRBJ2-3; CDR3 protein: ASSLGTDFLDTDTQY
V gene: TRBV7-8; J gene: TRBJ1-5; CDR3 protein: ASSLTQAWNQPQH
V gene: TRBV6-4; J gene: TRBJ2-3; CDR3 protein: ASSPLGGTDTQY
V gene: TRBV7-3; J gene: TRBJ2-5; CDR3 protein: ASSPRGVGGQETQY
V gene: TRBV6-5; J gene: TRBJ2-7; CDR3 protein: ASSYSGSYEQY
V gene: TRBV5-5; J gene: TRBJ1-2; CDR3 protein: ASSSGTGYGYGYT